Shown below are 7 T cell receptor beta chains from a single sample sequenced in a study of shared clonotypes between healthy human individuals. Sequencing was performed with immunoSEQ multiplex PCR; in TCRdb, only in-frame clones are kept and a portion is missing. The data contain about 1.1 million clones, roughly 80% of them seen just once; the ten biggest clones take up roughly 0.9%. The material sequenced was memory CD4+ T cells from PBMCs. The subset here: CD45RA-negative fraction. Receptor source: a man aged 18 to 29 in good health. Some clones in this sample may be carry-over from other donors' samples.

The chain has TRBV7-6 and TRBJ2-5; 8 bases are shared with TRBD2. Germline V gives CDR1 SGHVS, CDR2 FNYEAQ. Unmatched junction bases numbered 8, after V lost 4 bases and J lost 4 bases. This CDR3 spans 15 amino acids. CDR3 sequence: CASSSRRLAGETQYF. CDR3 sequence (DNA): TGTGCCAGCAGCTCCCGTAGGCTAGCGGGAGAGACCCAGTACTTC.

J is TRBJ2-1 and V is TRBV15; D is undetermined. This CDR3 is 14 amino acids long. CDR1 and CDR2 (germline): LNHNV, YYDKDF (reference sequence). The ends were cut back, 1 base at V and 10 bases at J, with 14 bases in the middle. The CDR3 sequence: CATSRGYPRGEQFF. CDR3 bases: TGTGCCACCAGCAGAGGGTATCCCCGCGGCGAGCAGTTCTTC.

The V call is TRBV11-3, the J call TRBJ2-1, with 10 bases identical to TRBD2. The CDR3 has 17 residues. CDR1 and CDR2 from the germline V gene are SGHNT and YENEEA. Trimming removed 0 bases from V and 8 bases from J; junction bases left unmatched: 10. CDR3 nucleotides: TGTGCCAGCAGCTTAGAGGGCGGGATTAGCGGGAGGCATGAGCAGTTCTTC. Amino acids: CASSLEGGISGRHEQFF. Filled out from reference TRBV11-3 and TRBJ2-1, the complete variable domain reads EAGVVQSPRYKIIEKKQPVAFWCNPISGHNTLYWYLQNLGQGPELLIRYENEEAVDDSQLPKDRFSAERLKGVDSTLKIQPAELGDSAVYLCASSLEGGISGRHEQFFGPGTRLTVL.

The CDR3 reads CAISNPGLAGVVETQYF. CDR3 sequence (DNA): TGTGCCATCAGTAATCCGGGACTAGCGGGAGTCGTGGAGACCCAGTACTTC. V usage is TRBV10-3 and J usage is TRBJ2-5; 14 bases fit TRBD2. Per germline, CDR1 ENHRY and CDR2 SYGVKD. The CDR3 has 17 amino acids. The ends lost 5 bases at V and 5 bases at J; junction bases unmatched: 10.

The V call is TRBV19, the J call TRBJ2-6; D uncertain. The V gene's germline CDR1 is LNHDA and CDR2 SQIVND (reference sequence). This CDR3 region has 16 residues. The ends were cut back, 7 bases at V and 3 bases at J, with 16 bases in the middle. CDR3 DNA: TGTGCCAGTAAACTGACCACAATTGGTGGGGCCAACGTCCTGACTTTC. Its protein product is CASKLTTIGGANVLTF.

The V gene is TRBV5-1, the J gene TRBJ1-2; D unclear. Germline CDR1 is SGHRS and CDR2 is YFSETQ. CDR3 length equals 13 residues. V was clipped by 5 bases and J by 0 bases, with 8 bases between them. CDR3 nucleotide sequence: TGCGCCAGCAGTCCCTCACCTAACTATGGCTACACCTTC. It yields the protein CASSPSPNYGYTF.

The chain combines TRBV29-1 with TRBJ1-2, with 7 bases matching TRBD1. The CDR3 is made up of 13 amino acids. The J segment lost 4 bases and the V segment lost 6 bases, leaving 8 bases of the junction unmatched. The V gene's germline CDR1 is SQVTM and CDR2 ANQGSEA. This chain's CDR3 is CSVHLDRPYGYTF. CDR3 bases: TGCAGCGTGCACCTGGACAGGCCCTATGGCTACACCTTC.